This section outlines one T cell receptor beta chain sequence together with its context. This specimen belongs to a study of CD8 T cell repertoires and HIV-1 epitope variants. Across the whole study: T cells were stimulated with Twenty-five Gag and Nef peptides separately. Separate from the cultures, 1M uncultured T cells served as baseline.

This CDR3 comprises 17 residues. Germline V gene sequence: CDR1 LNHDA, CDR2 SQIVND (reference sequence). Deletions cut 3 bases from V and 0 bases from J, with 17 bases between. The data were produced by immunoSEQ multiplex PCR, yet TCRdb's version contains in-frame clones alone and is incomplete. Found here are some 87,000 clones, roughly four fifths of them singletons; the top ten hold more than 25%. This receptor was obtained from a male donor with HIV. The chain recombines TRBV19 with TRBJ1-1; D perhaps matches TRBD1 (6 bases). The sample was uncultured baseline CD8+ T cells from peripheral blood mononuclear cells (PBMCs). CDR3 in amino acids: CASSIRQEKVMNTEAFF. The DNA for the CDR3 is TGTGCCAGTAGTATCCGACAGGAGAAGGTTATGAACACTGAAGCTTTCTTT.